These T cell receptor beta chains were read from a single sample in a study of CD8+CD57+ T cells in acquired aplastic anemia. TCRdb analysed the reads with MiXCR anew, one entry per CDR3 protein. Here the sample spans 200,000 to 250,000 distinct CDR3 sequences, roughly 50% being singletons. The specimen sequenced was sorted CD4+, CD8+, or CD8+CD57+ T cells (not recorded which) from PBMCs. The receptor source for this set is a human donor with aplastic anemia. The CDR3 runs from the conserved cysteine through the conserved F or W. A D gene is named only where the DNA matches it firmly. Expanded clones are given a class, and other clones once, few, many or no size at all.

CDR3 DNA | CDR3 protein | J gene | V gene | CDR3 length | clone size | D gene
TGTGCCAGCAGCCCCGGTGGATGGTATGGCTACACCTTC | CASSPGGWYGYTF | TRBJ1-2 | TRBV9 | 13 | - | -
TGCAGCGTTGAGGGGGGCCGCCACGAGCAGTACTTC | CSVEGGRHEQYF | TRBJ2-7 | TRBV29-1 | 12 | - | -
TGCGCCAGCAGTGAGTCGGGGGGCCAAGAGACCCAGTACTTC | CASSESGGQETQYF | TRBJ2-5 | TRBV10-1 | 14 | once | -
TGTGCCAGCAGTCTCGACGGGAGCACAGATACGCAGTATTTT | CASSLDGSTDTQYF | TRBJ2-3 | TRBV6-6 | 14 | many | -
TGTGCCAGCAGCAACGCGCCCGGGACGGAGATCTCTGGGGCCAACGTCCTGACTTTC | CASSNAPGTEISGANVLTF | TRBJ2-6 | TRBV7-9 | 19 | - | -
TGCAGCGTTCATAGACGGGAGGGAGGAGAGACCCAGTACTTC | CSVHRREGGETQYF | TRBJ2-5 | TRBV29-1 | 14 | once | TRBD2
TGTGCCACCAGCAGAGCCCTACTAGAGACCCAGTACTTC | CATSRALLETQYF | TRBJ2-5 | TRBV15 | 13 | - | -
TGTGCCAGCAGCCCTAGACAGGGGAATTCACCCCTCCACTTT | CASSPRQGNSPLHF | TRBJ1-6 | TRBV2 | 14 | - | TRBD1
TGCAGCGTTGATGTAGTAGCGGGGGCAAATGGCTACACCTTC | CSVDVVAGANGYTF | TRBJ1-2 | TRBV29-1 | 14 | - | -
TGTGCCAGCAGTGTCGACCGGCCAGGCACTGAAGCTTTCTTT | CASSVDRPGTEAFF | TRBJ1-1 | TRBV2 | 14 | - | -
TGTGCCAGCAGCCACGGACAGGGCAATCAGCCCCAGCATTTT | CASSHGQGNQPQHF | TRBJ1-5 | TRBV2 | 14 | once | TRBD1
TGTGCCAGCAGCTTAGGGACTGGGCACGATACGCAGTATTTT | CASSLGTGHDTQYF | TRBJ2-3 | TRBV7-9 | 14 | - | -
TGTGCCATCAGTGACGACACTATCACAGATACGCAGTATTTT | CAISDDTITDTQYF | TRBJ2-3 | TRBV10-3 | 14 | few | -
TGTGCCAGTAGTATGATCGCGGGACAGGGGACAGATACGCAGTATTTT | CASSMIAGQGTDTQYF | TRBJ2-3 | TRBV19 | 16 | - | TRBD1
TGTGCCAGCAGAGTTTCGGGACAGTCTGGAAACACCATATATTTT | CASRVSGQSGNTIYF | TRBJ1-3 | TRBV2 | 15 | once | TRBD1
TGTGCCAGCAGCGTAGCTCAGCCATTCACCTTC | CASSVAQPFTF | TRBJ1-2 | TRBV9 | 11 | - | -
TGTGCCAGCAGCACCACGACAGGGGCAGATACGCAGTATTTT | CASSTTTGADTQYF | TRBJ2-3 | TRBV9 | 14 | once | TRBD1
TGTGCCAGCAGCCAGGACAGGGACTACAATGAGCAGTTCTTC | CASSQDRDYNEQFF | TRBJ2-1 | TRBV7-9 | 14 | many | TRBD1
TGCGCCAGCAGCTTGGAGACAGGGGCTATCTACGAGCAGTACTTC | CASSLETGAIYEQYF | TRBJ2-7 | TRBV5-1 | 15 | once | TRBD1
TGCGCCAGCAGCCGATCAGGGCGAGACGGCCACACCTTC | CASSRSGRDGHTF | TRBJ1-2 | TRBV4-1 | 13 | few | -
TGTGCCAGCAGCCCGGCCAGTGGGGGAAATCAGCCCCAGCATTTT | CASSPASGGNQPQHF | TRBJ1-5 | TRBV10-3 | 15 | few | -
TGCGCCAGCAGCCGGTGGGGGGAGGGGGGCACAGATACGCAGTATTTT | CASSRWGEGGTDTQYF | TRBJ2-3 | TRBV5-1 | 16 | many | -
TGTGCCAGCAGCTTAAGGCAGGGGGCAGGCAATGAGCAGTTCTTC | CASSLRQGAGNEQFF | TRBJ2-1 | TRBV7-8 | 15 | once | TRBD1
TGTGCCAGCAGCTTAGTGGGTACCAGGAGTGAAGCTTTCTTT | CASSLVGTRSEAFF | TRBJ1-1 | TRBV11-3 | 14 | - | -